Described below is a single T cell receptor (beta chain) sequence and its context. This sample was included in a study of cytomegalovirus exposure and HLA in healthy donors. V shed 6 bases and J shed 5 bases, with 13 bases lying between them. Germline V gives CDR1 MDHEN, CDR2 SYDVKM. This CDR3 is built from 13 residues. Researchers ran the PCR with 60 Vbeta and 13 Jbeta primers. Assay used: immunoSEQ multiplex PCR; TCRdb lists only in-frame clones, some missing. There are about 130,000 clones in the sample, with about 1.4% held by the top ten. The sequenced material came from PBMCs. The sequence was collected from a woman in her thirties or forties in good health and CMV-seronegative. The chain recombines TRBV28 with TRBJ1-1, with no clear D. The chain's CDR3 is CASREGFGTEAFF. The CDR3 nucleotides are TGTGCCAGCAGGGAGGGATTCGGTACTGAAGCTTTCTTT.